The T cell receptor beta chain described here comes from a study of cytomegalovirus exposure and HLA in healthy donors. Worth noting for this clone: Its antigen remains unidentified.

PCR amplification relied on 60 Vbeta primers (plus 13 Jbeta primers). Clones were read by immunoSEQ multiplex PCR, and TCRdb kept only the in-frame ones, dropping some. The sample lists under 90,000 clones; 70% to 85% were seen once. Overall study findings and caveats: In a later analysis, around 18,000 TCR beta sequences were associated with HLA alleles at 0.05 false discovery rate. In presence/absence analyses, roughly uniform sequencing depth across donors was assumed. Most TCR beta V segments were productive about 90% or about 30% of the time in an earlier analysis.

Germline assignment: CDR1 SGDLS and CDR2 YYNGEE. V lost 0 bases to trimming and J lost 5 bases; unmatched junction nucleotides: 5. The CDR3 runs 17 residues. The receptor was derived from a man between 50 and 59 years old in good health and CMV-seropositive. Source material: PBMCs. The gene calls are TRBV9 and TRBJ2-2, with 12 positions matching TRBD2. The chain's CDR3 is CASSVAGTSGRTGELFF. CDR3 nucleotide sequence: TGTGCCAGCAGCGTAGCTGGAACTAGCGGGAGGACCGGGGAGCTGTTTTTT.